This T cell receptor (beta chain) appears in the sequencing data of a study of blood T cell repertoires in COVID-19. Across the study: There were acute and convalescent COVID-19 samples, and they came from the United States, Italy and Spain. Sample material is recorded as cDNA or gDNA derived from T cells, B-cell-depleted T cells, or PBMCs.

Authors' analysis steps: Researchers report that nucleated cell counts were estimated from reference gene primer amplification. Repertoires were generated with immunoSEQ multiplex PCR, while TCRdb's copy carries only in-frame clones and drops some. D and trimming come from the DNA, and the V and J calls and clone size come from that table. The sample has 200,000 to 300,000 clones; about 93% are singletons. Enrollment of patients from Seattle took place during active infection, with longitudinal follow-up. Germline V gene sequence: CDR1 SNHLY, CDR2 FYNNEI. V lost 8 bases, J lost 8 bases, and 21 bases lay in between. CDR3 length equals 14 residues.

Sample: peripheral blood. The chain combines TRBV2 with TRBJ1-2, with a tentative D call TRBD1 (5 bases). The TCR sequence derives from a man aged 25 to 40 with COVID-19, enrolled during active disease. The DNA of the CDR3 is TGTGCCAGCCCCCCGTGGGGGGAGGGGCAAGGCTACACCTTC. It yields the protein CASPPWGEGQGYTF.